These 8 T cell receptor beta chains were all obtained from the same sample, sequenced in a study of CD8 T cells in ankylosing spondylitis. TCRdb reanalysed the 5' RACE reads using MiXCR and keeps one entry per CDR3 protein. The profile covers fewer than 550,000 distinct CDR3 sequences, with about 5.2% appearing a single time and around 3.5% taken by the ten largest. General study findings and limits: One TCR beta motif, made up of roughly 8 highly homologous variants, appeared characteristic of ankylosing spondylitis blood.

Which antigens these TCRs recognize remains unknown. The sample comprised blood, either unsorted or a sorted T cell fraction (not recorded which). The receptor set was obtained from a male donor with ankylosing spondylitis.

This clonotype appeared once. This chain links TRBV5-1 with TRBJ2-5; D tentatively fits TRBD1 or TRBD2 (5 bases each). CDR3 length: 14 residues. The germline CDR1 and CDR2 sequences are SGHRS and YFSETQ. V dropped 4 bases and J dropped 5 bases, with 15 bases sitting between them. The CDR3 DNA is TGCGCCAGCAGCCCCTGGGACGGACTGGAGACCCAGTACTTC. It is translated as CASSPWDGLETQYF.

In its sample, this clonotype was seen many times. The chain links TRBV20-1 to TRBJ2-3, with a possible D match to TRBD2 (6 bases). CDR1 is DFQATT and CDR2 is SNEGSKA in the germline V gene (reference sequence). V lost 6 bases to trimming and J lost 3 bases, with 16 bases between them. The CDR3 extends over 14 amino acids. As DNA, the CDR3 is TGCAGTGCCACGCGGGGCCCCTTTACAGATACGCAGTATTTT. Translated, it gives CSATRGPFTDTQYF.

This clonotype was counted ten times or more. This sequence joins TRBV5-1 and TRBJ1-1; D gene uncertain. The CDR3 totals 15 residues. Germline V gene data show CDR1 as SGHRS and CDR2 as YFSETQ. V was pared by 0 bases and J by 5 bases, with 14 bases between. As DNA, the CDR3 is TGCGCCAGCAGCTTGGGGGTAGGAAGAGGAACTGAAGCTTTCTTT. Its translation: CASSLGVGRGTEAFF.

Many counts were recorded for this clonotype. The rearrangement uses TRBV20-1 and TRBJ1-5, with a tentative D call TRBD1 (6 bases). The CDR3 is 16 amino acids. Germline V gives CDR1 DFQATT, CDR2 SNEGSKA (reference sequence). V gave up 1 base and J gave up 3 bases, with 16 bases separating them. The CDR3 coding sequence is TGCAGTGCTAGAGCGGATAGAAACAGGGCCAATCAGCCCCAGCATTTT. It translates to CSARADRNRANQPQHF.

This clonotype has a count of ten or more. The chain carries TRBV5-1 and TRBJ1-1, with D perhaps matching TRBD1 (6 bases). This CDR3 has 17 residues. V was cut by 3 bases and J by 1 base, with 19 bases left in between. Germline loops: CDR1 SGHRS, CDR2 YFSETQ. The CDR3 coding sequence is TGCGCCAGCAGCTCCTCCACCGCGGGGGGCGGGAACACTGAAGCTTTCTTT. Its translation is CASSSSTAGGGNTEAFF. The variable domain in full, with the rest retrieved from reference TRBV5-1 and TRBJ1-1, is KAGVTQTPRYLIKTRGQQVTLSCSPISGHRSVSWYQQTPGQGLQFLFEYFSETQRNKGNFPGRFSGRQFSNSRSEMNVSTLELGDSALYLCASSSSTAGGGNTEAFFGQGTRLTVV.

The table lists this clonotype with many counts. The genes are TRBV30 and TRBJ2-7; 9 bases align to TRBD1. V lost 5 bases, J lost 9 bases, and 14 bases stayed unmatched. Germline CDR1 reads GTSNPN; CDR2 reads SVGIG (reference sequence). This CDR3 has 14 amino acids. This CDR3 is CAWGPGQGVRLQYF. The CDR3 DNA follows: TGTGCCTGGGGCCCGGGACAGGGTGTTCGTTTGCAGTACTTC.

Ten or more counts support this clonotype. The chain employs TRBV5-1 and TRBJ1-6; D gene ambiguous. V was pared by 0 bases and J by 10 bases, with 14 bases between. CDR1 is SGHRS, CDR2 YFSETQ, per germline. This CDR3 region has 15 residues. CDR3 DNA sequence: TGCGCCAGCAGCTTGGCCCCGTCCAGGTACTCACCCCTCCACTTT. Translating it yields CASSLAPSRYSPLHF.

There are many counts of this clonotype. This sequence joins TRBV7-2 and TRBJ2-1; TRBD1 matches at 7 bases. CDR3 length equals 15 residues. V was pared by 2 bases and J by 4 bases, with 5 bases of the junction left unmatched. Germline values: CDR1 SGHTA, CDR2 FQGNSA. The CDR3 DNA is TGTGCCAGCAGCTTATGGGCAGGGGGATACAATGAGCAGTTCTTC. This gives the protein CASSLWAGGYNEQFF.